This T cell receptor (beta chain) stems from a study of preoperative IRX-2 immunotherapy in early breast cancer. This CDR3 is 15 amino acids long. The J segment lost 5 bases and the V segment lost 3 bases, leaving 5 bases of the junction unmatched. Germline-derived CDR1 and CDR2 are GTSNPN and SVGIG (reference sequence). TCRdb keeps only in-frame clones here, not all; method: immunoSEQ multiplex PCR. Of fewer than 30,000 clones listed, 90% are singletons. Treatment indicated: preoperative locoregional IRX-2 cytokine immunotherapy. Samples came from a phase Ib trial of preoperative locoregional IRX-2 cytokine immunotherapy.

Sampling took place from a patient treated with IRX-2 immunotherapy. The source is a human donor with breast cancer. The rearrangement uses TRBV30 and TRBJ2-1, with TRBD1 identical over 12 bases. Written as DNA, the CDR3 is TGTGCCTGGAGAGAGGGACAGGGGGCACACAATGAGCAGTTCTTC. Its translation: CAWREGQGAHNEQFF.